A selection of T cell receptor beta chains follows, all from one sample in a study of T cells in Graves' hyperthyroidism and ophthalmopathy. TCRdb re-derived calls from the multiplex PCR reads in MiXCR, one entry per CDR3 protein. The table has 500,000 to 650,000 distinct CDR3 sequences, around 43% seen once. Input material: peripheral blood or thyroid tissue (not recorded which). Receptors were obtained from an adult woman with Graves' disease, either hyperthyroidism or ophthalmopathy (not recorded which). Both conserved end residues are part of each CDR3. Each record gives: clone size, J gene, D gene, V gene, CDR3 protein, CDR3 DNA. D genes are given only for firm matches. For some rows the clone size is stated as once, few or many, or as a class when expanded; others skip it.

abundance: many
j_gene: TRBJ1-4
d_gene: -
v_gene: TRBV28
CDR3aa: CASSPSVEGGKLFF
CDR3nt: TGTGCCAGCAGTCCTTCAGTGGAAGGAGGAAAACTGTTTTTT

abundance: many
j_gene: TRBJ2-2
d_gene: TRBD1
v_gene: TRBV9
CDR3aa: CASSVSGTGPAGELFF
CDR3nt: TGTGCCAGCAGCGTATCAGGGACAGGCCCCGCCGGGGAGCTGTTTTTT

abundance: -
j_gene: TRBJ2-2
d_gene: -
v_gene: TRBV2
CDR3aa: CASSALALGTGELFF
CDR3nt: TGTGCCAGCAGCGCTCTAGCGCTAGGCACCGGGGAGCTGTTTTTT

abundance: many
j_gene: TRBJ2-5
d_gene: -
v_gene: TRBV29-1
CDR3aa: CSVEQQETQYF
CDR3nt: TGCAGCGTTGAACAGCAAGAGACCCAGTACTTC

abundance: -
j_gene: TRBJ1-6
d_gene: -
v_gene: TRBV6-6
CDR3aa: CASSYGQEGVHAGSPLHF
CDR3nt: TGTGCCAGCAGTTACGGGCAGGAGGGGGTCCACGCGGGTTCACCCCTCCACTTT

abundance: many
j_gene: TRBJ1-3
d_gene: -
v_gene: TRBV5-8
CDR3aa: CASSLVSHSGNTIYF
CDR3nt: TGTGCCAGCAGCTTGGTGTCCCACTCTGGAAACACCATATATTTT

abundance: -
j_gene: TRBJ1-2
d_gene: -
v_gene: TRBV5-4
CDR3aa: CASSPVGGLGYTF
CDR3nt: TGTGCCAGCAGCCCCGTGGGGGGCCTTGGCTACACCTTC

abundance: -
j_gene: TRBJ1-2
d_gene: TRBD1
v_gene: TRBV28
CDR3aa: CASSLTGGLGYGYTF
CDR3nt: TGTGCCAGCAGCCTCACAGGGGGCCTAGGCTATGGCTACACCTTC

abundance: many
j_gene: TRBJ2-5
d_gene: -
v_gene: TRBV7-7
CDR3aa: CASSFRRDGQETQYF
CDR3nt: TGTGCTAGCAGCTTCCGCCGGGACGGACAAGAGACCCAGTACTTC

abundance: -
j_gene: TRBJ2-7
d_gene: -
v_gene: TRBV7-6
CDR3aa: CASSLGGSTSYEQYF
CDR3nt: TGTGCCAGCAGCTTAGGCGGTTCCACCTCCTACGAGCAGTACTTC

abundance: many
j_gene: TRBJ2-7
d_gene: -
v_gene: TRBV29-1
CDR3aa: CSVLVGHEQYF
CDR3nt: TGCAGCGTTTTAGTAGGGCACGAGCAGTACTTC

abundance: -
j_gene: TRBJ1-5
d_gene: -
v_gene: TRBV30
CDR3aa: CAWSGTAPNQPQHF
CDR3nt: TGTGCCTGGAGTGGGACAGCTCCAAATCAGCCCCAGCATTTT

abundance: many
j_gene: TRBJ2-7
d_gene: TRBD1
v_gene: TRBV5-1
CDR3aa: CASSPSAGTGAYEQYF
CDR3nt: TGCGCCAGCAGCCCCTCGGCCGGGACAGGGGCCTACGAGCAGTACTTC

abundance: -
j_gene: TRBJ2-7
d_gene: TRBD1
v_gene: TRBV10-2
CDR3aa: CASSDDDRGQYF
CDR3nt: TGCGCCAGCAGTGACGACGACAGGGGGCAGTACTTC

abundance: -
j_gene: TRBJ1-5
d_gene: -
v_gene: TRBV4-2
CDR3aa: CASSQDLYTQHF
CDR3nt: TGTGCCAGCAGCCAAGACCTGTATACCCAGCATTTT

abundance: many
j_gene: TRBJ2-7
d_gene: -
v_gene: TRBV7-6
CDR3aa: CASRQDPSSYEQYF
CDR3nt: TGTGCCAGCAGACAGGACCCTAGCTCCTACGAGCAGTACTTC

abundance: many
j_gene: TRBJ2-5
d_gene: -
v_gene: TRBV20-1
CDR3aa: CSASPDSQETQYF
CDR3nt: TGCAGTGCTAGTCCAGACAGCCAAGAGACCCAGTACTTC

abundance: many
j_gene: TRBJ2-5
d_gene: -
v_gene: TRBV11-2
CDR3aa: CASSLSAGLETQYF
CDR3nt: TGTGCCAGCAGCTTATCGGCAGGGCTGGAGACCCAGTACTTC

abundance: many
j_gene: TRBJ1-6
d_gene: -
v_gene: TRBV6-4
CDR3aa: CASSAEIRAPLHF
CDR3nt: TGTGCCAGCAGTGCCGAGATCCGGGCACCCCTCCACTTT

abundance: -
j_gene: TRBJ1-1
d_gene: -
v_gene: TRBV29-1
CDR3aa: CSVFQFEAFF
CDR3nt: TGCAGCGTTTTCCAGTTTGAAGCTTTCTTT

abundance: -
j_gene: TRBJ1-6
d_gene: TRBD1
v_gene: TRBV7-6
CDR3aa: CASSSSQGQDYNSPLHF
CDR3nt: TGTGCCAGCAGCTCCTCGCAGGGACAGGATTATAATTCACCCCTCCACTTT

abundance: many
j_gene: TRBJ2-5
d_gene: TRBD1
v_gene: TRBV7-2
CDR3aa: CASSVRGRWETQYF
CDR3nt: TGTGCCAGCAGCGTCAGGGGGCGCTGGGAGACCCAGTACTTC

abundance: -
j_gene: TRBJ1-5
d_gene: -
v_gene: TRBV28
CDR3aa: CATDRATKWQPQHF
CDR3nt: TGTGCAACCGACCGGGCCACGAAGTGGCAGCCCCAGCATTTT

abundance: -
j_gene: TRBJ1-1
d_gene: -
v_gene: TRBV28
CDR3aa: CASSLDQGWDTEAFF
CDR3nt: TGTGCCAGCAGTTTGGATCAGGGGTGGGACACTGAAGCTTTCTTT

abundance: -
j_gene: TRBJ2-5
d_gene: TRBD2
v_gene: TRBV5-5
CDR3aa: CASTRLAGRSQETQYF
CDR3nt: TGTGCCAGCACTCGACTAGCGGGAAGGAGTCAAGAGACCCAGTACTTC

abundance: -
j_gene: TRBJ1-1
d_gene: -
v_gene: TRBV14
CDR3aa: CASSQEAVGEAFF
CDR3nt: TGTGCCAGCAGCCAAGAAGCTGTAGGAGAGGCTTTCTTT

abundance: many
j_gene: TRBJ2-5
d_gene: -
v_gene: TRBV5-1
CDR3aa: CASSTHQETQYF
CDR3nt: TGCGCCAGCAGCACCCACCAAGAGACCCAGTACTTC

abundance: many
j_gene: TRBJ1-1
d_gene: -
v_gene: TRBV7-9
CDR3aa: CASSLDRAVNTEAFF
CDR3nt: TGTGCCAGCAGCTTAGATCGGGCGGTGAACACTGAAGCTTTCTTT

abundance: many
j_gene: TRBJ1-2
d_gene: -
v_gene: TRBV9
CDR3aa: CASSPTEGNYGYTF
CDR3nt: TGTGCCAGCAGCCCGACAGAGGGAAACTATGGCTACACCTTC

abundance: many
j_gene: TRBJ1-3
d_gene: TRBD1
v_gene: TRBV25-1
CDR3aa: CASSDPQGAGNTIYF
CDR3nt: TGTGCCAGCAGTGACCCTCAGGGGGCAGGAAACACCATATATTTT

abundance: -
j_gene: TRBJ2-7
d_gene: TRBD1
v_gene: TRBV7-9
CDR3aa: CASSGQGKAYEQYF
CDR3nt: TGTGCCAGCAGCGGACAGGGAAAAGCCTACGAGCAGTACTTC

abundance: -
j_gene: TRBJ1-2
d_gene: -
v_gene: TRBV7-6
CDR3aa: CASRGEGAGYGYTF
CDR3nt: TGTGCCAGCAGGGGCGAAGGGGCAGGCTATGGCTACACCTTC

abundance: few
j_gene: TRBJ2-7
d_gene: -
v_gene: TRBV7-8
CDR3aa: CASSLGQFYEQYF
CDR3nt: TGTGCCAGCAGTTTAGGGCAGTTCTACGAGCAGTACTTC

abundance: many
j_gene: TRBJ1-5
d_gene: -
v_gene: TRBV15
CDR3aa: CATSRGIELYSNQPQHF
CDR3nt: TGTGCCACCTCGCGGGGTATAGAATTATATAGCAATCAGCCCCAGCATTTT

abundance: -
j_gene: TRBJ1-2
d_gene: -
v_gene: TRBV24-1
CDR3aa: CAASRGGDYGYTF
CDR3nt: TGTGCCGCATCCCGGGGAGGTGACTATGGCTACACCTTC

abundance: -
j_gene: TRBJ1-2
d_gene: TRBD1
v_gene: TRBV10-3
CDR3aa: CATLNGQGSGGYTF
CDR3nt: TGTGCCACGCTAAACGGACAGGGGTCGGGTGGCTACACCTTC

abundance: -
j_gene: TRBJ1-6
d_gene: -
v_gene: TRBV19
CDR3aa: CASSSNRDSPLHF
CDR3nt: TGTGCCAGTAGTTCAAACAGGGATTCACCCCTCCACTTT

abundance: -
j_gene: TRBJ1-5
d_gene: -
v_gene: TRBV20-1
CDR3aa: CSASPRAWGSSNQPQHF
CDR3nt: TGCAGTGCATCCCCCCGGGCCTGGGGTTCTAGCAATCAGCCCCAGCATTTT

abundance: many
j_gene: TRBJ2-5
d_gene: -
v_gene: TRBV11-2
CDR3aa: CASSLHFGAETQYF
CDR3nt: TGTGCCAGCAGCCTTCATTTCGGCGCAGAGACCCAGTACTTC

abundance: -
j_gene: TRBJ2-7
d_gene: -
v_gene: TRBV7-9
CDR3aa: CASSTAQFRSDEQYF
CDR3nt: TGTGCCAGCAGCACCGCTCAGTTCAGAAGTGACGAGCAGTACTTC

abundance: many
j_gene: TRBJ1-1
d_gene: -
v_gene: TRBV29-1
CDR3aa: CSVVGGDDTEAFF
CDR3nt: TGCAGCGTTGTAGGAGGGGATGACACTGAAGCTTTCTTT

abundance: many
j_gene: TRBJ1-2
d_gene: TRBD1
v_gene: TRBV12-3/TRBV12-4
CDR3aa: CASSLGQGANGYTF
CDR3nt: TGTGCCAGCAGTTTGGGACAGGGGGCGAATGGCTACACCTTC

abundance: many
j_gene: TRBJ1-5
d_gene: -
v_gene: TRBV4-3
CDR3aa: CASSQVRNSNQPQHF
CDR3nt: TGCGCCAGCAGCCAAGTAAGAAATAGCAATCAGCCCCAGCATTTT

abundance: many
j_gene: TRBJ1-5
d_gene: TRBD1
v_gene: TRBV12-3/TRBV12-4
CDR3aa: CASRKGQGRNQPQHF
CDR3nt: TGTGCCAGCAGGAAAGGACAGGGGCGAAATCAGCCCCAGCATTTT

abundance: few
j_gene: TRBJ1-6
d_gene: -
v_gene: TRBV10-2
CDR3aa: CASNKGLVESPLHF
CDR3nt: TGCGCCAGCAATAAGGGCTTAGTGGAATCACCCCTCCACTTT

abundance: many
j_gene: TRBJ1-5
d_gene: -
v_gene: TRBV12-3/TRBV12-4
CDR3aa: CASNPTGRNQPQHF
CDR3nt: TGTGCCAGCAATCCCACGGGTCGCAATCAGCCCCAGCATTTT

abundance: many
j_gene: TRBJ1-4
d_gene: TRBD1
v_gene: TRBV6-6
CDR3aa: CASRDTRQGRGEKLFF
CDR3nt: TGTGCCAGCAGGGATACGAGACAGGGTCGGGGTGAAAAACTGTTTTTT

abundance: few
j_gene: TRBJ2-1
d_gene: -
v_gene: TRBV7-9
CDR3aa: CASSGPRGANEQFF
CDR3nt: TGTGCCAGCAGCGGCCCAAGGGGAGCCAATGAGCAGTTCTTC

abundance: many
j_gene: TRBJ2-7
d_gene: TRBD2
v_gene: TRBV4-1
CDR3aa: CASSQEGLAAPYEQYF
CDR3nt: TGCGCCAGCAGCCAGGAAGGACTAGCGGCCCCCTACGAGCAGTACTTC

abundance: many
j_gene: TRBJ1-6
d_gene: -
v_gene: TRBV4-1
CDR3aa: CASSEVAGTPLHF
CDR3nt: TGCGCCAGCAGCGAAGTAGCCGGGACACCCCTCCACTTT

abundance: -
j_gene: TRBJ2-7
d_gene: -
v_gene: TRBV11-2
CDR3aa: CASSLRSEWAYEQYF
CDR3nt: TGTGCCAGCAGCTTAAGGTCTGAGTGGGCCTACGAGCAGTACTTC

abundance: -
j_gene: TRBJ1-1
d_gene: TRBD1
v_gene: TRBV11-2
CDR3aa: CASSLLSGGTTEAFF
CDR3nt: TGTGCCAGCAGCTTACTATCAGGGGGGACCACTGAAGCTTTCTTT

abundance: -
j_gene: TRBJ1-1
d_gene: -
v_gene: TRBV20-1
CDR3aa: CSARPGYTEAFF
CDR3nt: TGCAGTGCTAGGCCGGGCTACACTGAAGCTTTCTTT

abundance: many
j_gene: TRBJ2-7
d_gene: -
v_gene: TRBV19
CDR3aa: CASSRGRAYEQYF
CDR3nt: TGTGCCAGTAGTAGGGGGCGCGCCTACGAGCAGTACTTC

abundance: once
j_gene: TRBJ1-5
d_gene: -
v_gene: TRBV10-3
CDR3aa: CARDHAFGESNQPQHF
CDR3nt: TGTGCTAGAGATCACGCTTTTGGTGAGTCCAATCAGCCCCAGCATTTT

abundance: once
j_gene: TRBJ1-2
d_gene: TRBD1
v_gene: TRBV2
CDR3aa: CASSGTGVDGYTF
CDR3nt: TGTGCCAGCAGTGGGACAGGGGTTGATGGCTACACCTTC

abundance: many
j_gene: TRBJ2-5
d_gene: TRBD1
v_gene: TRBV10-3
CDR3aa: CAIRSGTGGQETQYF
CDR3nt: TGTGCCATCAGATCCGGGACAGGAGGCCAAGAGACCCAGTACTTC

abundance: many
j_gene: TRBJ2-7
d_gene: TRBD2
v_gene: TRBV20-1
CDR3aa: CSARDFTSGAYEQYF
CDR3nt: TGCAGTGCTAGAGATTTTACTAGCGGAGCCTACGAGCAGTACTTC

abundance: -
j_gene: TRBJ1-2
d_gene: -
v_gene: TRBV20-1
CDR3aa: CSAREQETYGYTF
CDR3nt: TGCAGTGCCAGAGAACAGGAGACCTATGGCTACACCTTC